One sample yielded the 28 T cell receptor beta chains listed below, sequenced in a study of PD-1 blockade in classical Hodgkin lymphoma. Clones were sequenced by immunoSEQ multiplex PCR, and TCRdb holds only the in-frame ones, with some missing. The repertoire consists of about 36,000 clones, with around 63% occurring once and the leading ten covering roughly 15%. Relapses following autologous stem cell transplantation were seen in all patients, with brentuximab vedotin exposure varying. The specimen was peripheral blood mononuclear cells (PBMCs), collected before the second cycle of nivolumab. The origin of the receptors is a human donor with classical Hodgkin lymphoma.

This clone was counted a few times. The chain couples TRBV7-2 to TRBJ1-5; 7 bases align to TRBD1. V shed 5 bases, J shed 7 bases, and the junction held 11 bases outside the gene matches. This CDR3 spans 15 amino acids. Germline V gene lookup returns CDR1 SGHTA and CDR2 FQGNSA. The CDR3 DNA is TGTGCCAGCAGCACAAGACAGGGTTTAGGCCAGCCCCAGCATTTT. This translates into CASSTRQGLGQPQHF.

This clone was detected only a few times. The chain employs TRBV30 and TRBJ1-1; the D gene is possibly TRBD1 (5 bases). V was pared by 2 bases and J by 4 bases, with 8 bases between. Germline CDR1 reads GTSNPN; CDR2 reads SVGIG (reference sequence). The CDR3 runs to 12 residues. CDR3 region: CAWSLGGTEAFF. DNA of the CDR3: TGTGCCTGGAGTCTCGGGGGCACTGAAGCTTTCTTT. Based on the CDR3 plus reference TRBV30 and TRBJ1-1, the full variable domain is SQTIHQWPATLVQPVGSPLSLECTVEGTSNPNLYWYRQAAGRGLQLLFYSVGIGQISSEVPQNLSASRPQDRQFILSSKKLLLSDSGFYLCAWSLGGTEAFFGQGTRLTVV.

The genes are TRBV27 and TRBJ1-3; D remains ambiguous. The CDR3 sequence is 14 residues long. Germline lookup yields CDR1 MNHEY and CDR2 SMNVEV (reference sequence). V gave up 4 bases and J gave up 0 bases, with 7 bases separating them. Written as DNA, the CDR3 is TGTGCCAGCAGTTCGGTCTACTCTGGAAACACCATATATTTT. It encodes CASSSVYSGNTIYF.

The sample holds many counts of this clone. The chain carries TRBV30 and TRBJ1-1; D uncertain. CDR3 length: 14 amino acids. V dropped 4 bases and J dropped 2 bases, with 14 bases sitting between them. CDR1 and CDR2 from the germline V gene are GTSNPN and SVGIG (reference sequence). The CDR3 loop is CAWNPGHINTEAFF. CDR3 DNA: TGTGCCTGGAACCCCGGCCATATTAACACTGAAGCTTTCTTT.

The rearrangement links TRBV5-4 to TRBJ1-2, with D uncertain. The length of the CDR3 is 16 residues. From germline, CDR1 is SGHNT and CDR2 YYREEE (reference sequence). Deletions cut 4 bases from V and 0 bases from J, with 16 bases between. This CDR3 reads CASSGTLGSPNYGYTF. CDR3 in DNA: TGTGCCAGCAGCGGTACCCTCGGCAGCCCTAACTATGGCTACACCTTC.

The V gene is TRBV5-1, the J gene TRBJ1-1, with unresolved D. This CDR3 is 14 amino acids long. Germline-derived CDR1 and CDR2 are SGHRS and YFSETQ. V was pared by 0 bases and J by 0 bases, with 6 bases between. This CDR3 is CASSLGGVNTEAFF. Written as DNA, the CDR3 is TGCGCCAGCAGCTTGGGGGGTGTGAACACTGAAGCTTTCTTT.

The rearrangement links TRBV9 to TRBJ2-7; D is possibly TRBD1 (6 bases). The V end was cut by 2 bases, the J end by 2 bases, with 8 bases between. Germline-derived CDR1 and CDR2 are SGDLS and YYNGEE. CDR3 length: 13 residues. For the CDR3, the DNA is TGTGCCAGCAGCGTGGACAGTGCCTACGAGCAGTACTTC. The encoded protein is CASSVDSAYEQYF. Full variable domain (missing parts from reference TRBV9 and TRBJ2-7): DSGVTQTPKHLITATGQRVTLRCSPRSGDLSVYWYQQSLDQGLQFLIQYYNGEERAKGNILERFSAQQFPDLHSELNLSSLELGDSALYFCASSVDSAYEQYFGPGTRLTVT.

By frequency in the sample, this clone is medium-sized. This sequence joins TRBV9 and TRBJ2-2; 9 nucleotides line up with TRBD2. The junction had 11 bases not matched to a gene; V was cut back by 4 bases and J by 7 bases. Per the germline V gene, CDR1 is SGDLS and CDR2 is YYNGEE. This CDR3 spans 16 amino acids. For the CDR3, the DNA is TGTGCCAGCAGCCCCCTGGGTAGCGGGGGAGTCGGGGAGCTGTTTTTT. Encoded protein: CASSPLGSGGVGELFF.

The chain is built from TRBV19 and TRBJ1-2; TRBD1 matches at 7 bases. Trimming at V came to 6 bases and at J to 2 bases, leaving 6 bases not matched to a gene. The germline CDR1 and CDR2 sequences are LNHDA and SQIVND (reference sequence). CDR3 length: 14 residues. CDR3 in DNA: TGTGCCAGTAGCCGGACAGGTGAAAACTATGGCTACACCTTC. Amino acid sequence: CASSRTGENYGYTF.

The chain recombines TRBV6-5 with TRBJ2-1; D is ambiguous. The germline V and J ends were trimmed by 4 bases and 4 bases, with 8 bases remaining between them. This CDR3 has 13 residues. CDR1 and CDR2 (germline): MNHEY, SVGAGI. In nucleotides, the CDR3 is TGTGCCAGCAGTTCTTGGTGGTACAATGAGCAGTTCTTC. It is translated as CASSSWWYNEQFF.

The chain joins TRBV19 to TRBJ1-5; D is ambiguous. V was trimmed by 1 base and J by 4 bases, leaving 5 bases between them. The CDR3 is 13 amino acids. Germline V lookup: CDR1 LNHDA, CDR2 SQIVND (reference sequence). CDR3 amino acids: CASSIGQNQPQHF. The CDR3 region has the DNA TGTGCCAGTAGTATAGGGCAGAATCAGCCCCAGCATTTT.

V is TRBV6-5 and J is TRBJ2-2; no firm D call. Germline-derived CDR1 and CDR2 are MNHEY and SVGAGI. CDR3 length: 12 amino acids. V lost 6 bases to trimming and J lost 6 bases, with 8 bases between them. The DNA for the CDR3 is TGTGCCAGCAGGGACCTGTCCGGGGAGCTGTTTTTT. As protein: CASRDLSGELFF.

This chain uses TRBV6-1 with TRBJ2-7, with D tentatively TRBD2 (6 bases). V gave up 6 bases and J gave up 2 bases, with 14 bases separating them. This CDR3 has 14 amino acids. The V gene's germline CDR1 is MNHNS and CDR2 SASEGT. The CDR3: CASRESGPPYEQYF. The CDR3 DNA sequence: TGTGCCAGCAGAGAAAGCGGGCCTCCCTACGAGCAGTACTTC.

V is TRBV13 and J is TRBJ1-1; D is possibly TRBD1 (5 bases). This CDR3 contains 17 residues. V lost 5 bases to trimming and J lost 0 bases, with 19 bases between them. The germline gives CDR1 PRHDT, CDR2 FYEKMQ (reference sequence). CDR3 protein: CASSTKRGLIMNTEAFF. CDR3 nucleotide sequence: TGTGCCAGCAGCACAAAAAGGGGTCTTATAATGAACACTGAAGCTTTCTTT. Looking up the rest from reference TRBV13 and TRBJ1-1 gives the full variable domain: AAGVIQSPRHLIKEKRETATLKCYPIPRHDTVYWYQQGPGQDPQFLISFYEKMQSDKGSIPDRFSAQQFSDYHSELNMSSLELGDSALYFCASSTKRGLIMNTEAFFGQGTRLTVV.

This clone was recorded once. V and J are TRBV7-4 and TRBJ2-7, with TRBD1 matching 7 bases. Germline CDR1 SGHVT, CDR2 SQSDAQ. Trimming took 1 base from V and 3 from J; bases not matched to a gene: 12. CDR3 length: 17 residues. The CDR3 spells CASSLVPRTGESYEQYF. The CDR3 nucleotides read TGTGCCAGCAGCTTAGTCCCGAGGACAGGAGAAAGCTACGAGCAGTACTTC.

Regarding this clone: The junction does not match germline at one end; this may be a read error. Other DNA sequences within the sample encode an identical CDR3. This chain uses TRBV2 with TRBJ1-4, with 8 nucleotides matching TRBD1. Per germline, CDR1 SNHLY and CDR2 FYNNEI. The CDR3 has 15 residues. The CDR3 coding sequence is TGTGCCAGCAGTGAACAGGGGGCAACTAATGAAAAACTGTTTTTC. This sequence encodes CASSEQGATNEKLFF.

The V gene is TRBV19, the J gene TRBJ1-1, with D perhaps matching TRBD1 (6 bases). Germline V gene lookup returns CDR1 LNHDA and CDR2 SQIVND (reference sequence). The ends were cut back, 4 bases at V and 3 bases at J, with 21 bases in the middle. CDR3 length: 17 residues. DNA of the CDR3: TGTGCCAGTAGTAGGGGGGTACAGGGAGGTCGACACACTGAAGCTTTCTTT. This translates into CASSRGVQGGRHTEAFF.

The rearrangement links TRBV2 to TRBJ2-7; D is possibly TRBD2 (6 bases). Trimming pared 2 bases from V and 9 bases from J, leaving 20 bases between. Germline V gene lookup returns CDR1 SNHLY and CDR2 FYNNEI. The CDR3 runs to 15 residues. CDR3: CASSEIYGTLSRQYF. As DNA, the CDR3 is TGTGCCAGCAGTGAAATTTATGGGACTCTATCCCGGCAGTACTTC.

The genes are TRBV7-2 and TRBJ2-3; D uncertain. Per the germline V gene, CDR1 is SGHTA and CDR2 is FQGNSA. V was pared by 4 bases and J by 2 bases, with 10 bases between. The CDR3 loop spans 14 amino acids. In DNA form, the CDR3 reads TGTGCCAGCAGCTCCCGACTCCTCACAGATACGCAGTATTTT. It encodes CASSSRLLTDTQYF.

The V and J genes are TRBV7-2 and TRBJ1-2, with TRBD1 as a possible D gene (6 bases). There are 13 residues in the CDR3. Germline CDR1 reads SGHTA; CDR2 reads FQGNSA. V gave up 5 bases and J gave up 6 bases, with 13 bases separating them. The DNA of the CDR3 is TGTGCCAGCAGCCCGTCCCACAGGGATGGCTACACCTTC. Translated, it gives CASSPSHRDGYTF.

This clone occurred a few times. The V call is TRBV7-9, the J call TRBJ2-7; a possible D gene is TRBD1 (8 bases). V lost 6 bases to trimming and J lost 3 bases, with 15 bases between them. The CDR3 has 14 amino acids. CDR1 is SEHNR, CDR2 FQNEAQ, per germline (reference sequence). DNA for the CDR3: TGTGCCAGCAGGGGGGGGACAGGAGACTACGAGCAGTACTTC. Translated: CASRGGTGDYEQYF.

This chain connects TRBV5-1 to TRBJ2-3; 8 nucleotides align to TRBD2. Germline lookup yields CDR1 SGHRS and CDR2 YFSETQ. After removal of 4 bases from V and 4 bases from J, the junction contained 8 bases not matched to a gene. CDR3 size: 15 residues. CDR3 residues: CASSQTSASPDTQYF. The CDR3 nucleotides are TGCGCCAGCAGCCAGACTAGCGCATCCCCAGATACGCAGTATTTT. Together with reference TRBV5-1 and TRBJ2-3, the CDR3 gives the full variable domain: KAGVTQTPRYLIKTRGQQVTLSCSPISGHRSVSWYQQTPGQGLQFLFEYFSETQRNKGNFPGRFSGRQFSNSRSEMNVSTLELGDSALYLCASSQTSASPDTQYFGPGTRLTVL.

This sequence joins TRBV7-8 and TRBJ1-5; the D is unclear. Trimming cost V 3 bases and J 6 bases, with 9 bases left between them. CDR1 and CDR2 (germline): SGHVS, FQNEAQ. This CDR3 spans 13 amino acids. CDR3 sequence: CASSLLRGQPQHF. CDR3 nucleotides: TGTGCCAGCAGCTTGTTACGTGGTCAGCCCCAGCATTTT. The whole variable domain, remainder taken from reference TRBV7-8 and TRBJ1-5, is GAGVSQSPRYKVAKRGQDVALRCDPISGHVSLFWYQQALGQGPEFLTYFQNEAQLDKSGLPSDRFFAERPEGSVSTLKIQRTQQEDSAVYLCASSLLRGQPQHFGDGTRLSIL.

The chain employs TRBV28 and TRBJ1-2, with D unresolved. Germline CDR1 MDHEN, CDR2 SYDVKM. The CDR3 length is 15 residues. V was trimmed by 5 bases and J by 4 bases, leaving 17 bases between them. Written as DNA, the CDR3 is TGTGCCAGCAGTCCCGGTGGCGCCAGCGGCTATGGCTACACCTTC. Encoded protein: CASSPGGASGYGYTF.

The J gene is TRBJ1-2, the V gene TRBV6-6, with D tentatively TRBD1 (5 bases). CDR3 size: 13 residues. Germline V lookup: CDR1 MNHNY, CDR2 SVGAGI (reference sequence). Trimming shortened V by 7 bases and J by 7 bases, and 16 bases separated the two germline ends. In nucleotides, the CDR3 is TGTGCCAGCACCCCCCTCAGGGAGGGTGGCTACACCTTC. Translation gives CASTPLREGGYTF.

This chain uses TRBV5-4 with TRBJ2-2; D remains ambiguous. The CDR3 spans 16 residues. V lost 1 base to trimming and J lost 5 bases, with 15 bases between them. Looked up from germline, CDR1 is SGHNT and CDR2 is YYREEE (reference sequence). The CDR3 spells CASSLSPRLLTGELFF. The CDR3 nucleotides are TGTGCCAGCAGCTTGTCGCCGCGTCTACTAACCGGGGAGCTGTTTTTT. The entire variable domain, with the rest obtained from reference TRBV5-4 and TRBJ2-2, is as follows: ETGVTQSPTHLIKTRGQQVTLRCSSQSGHNTVSWYQQALGQGPQFIFQYYREEENGRGNFPPRFSGLQFPNYSSELNVNALELDDSALYLCASSLSPRLLTGELFFGEGSRLTVL.

This rearrangement joins TRBV6-6 to TRBJ2-2; 13 bases match TRBD2. CDR1 and CDR2 (germline): MNHNY, SVGAGI (reference sequence). CDR3 length: 15 amino acids. Trimming took 6 bases from V and 6 from J; bases not matched to a gene: 4. DNA of the CDR3: TGTGCCAGCAGAGGACTAGCGGGAGTTGCCGGGGAGCTGTTTTTT. Residues: CASRGLAGVAGELFF.

The V call is TRBV6-5, the J call TRBJ2-7, with D perhaps TRBD2 (6 bases). Germline lookup yields CDR1 MNHEY and CDR2 SVGAGI. V lost 3 bases and J 0 bases, leaving 9 bases between the germline ends. The CDR3 runs to 14 residues. The CDR3 bases are TGTGCCAGCAGTTATGAAGCGGGCTCCTACGAGCAGTACTTC. Its protein product is CASSYEAGSYEQYF.